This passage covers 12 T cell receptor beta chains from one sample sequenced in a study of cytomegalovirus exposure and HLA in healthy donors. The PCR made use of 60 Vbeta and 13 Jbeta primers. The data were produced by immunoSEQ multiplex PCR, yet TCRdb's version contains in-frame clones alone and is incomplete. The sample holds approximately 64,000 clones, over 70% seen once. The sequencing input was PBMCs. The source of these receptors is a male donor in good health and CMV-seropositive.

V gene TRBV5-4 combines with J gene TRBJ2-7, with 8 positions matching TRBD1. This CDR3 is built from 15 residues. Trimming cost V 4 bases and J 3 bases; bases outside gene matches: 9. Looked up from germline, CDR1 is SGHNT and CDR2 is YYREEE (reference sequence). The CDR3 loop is CASSGTTGAVYEQYF. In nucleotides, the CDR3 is TGTGCCAGCAGCGGGACGACAGGGGCCGTCTACGAGCAGTACTTC.

The CDR3 DNA sequence: TGTGCCAGCAGCCCCGGTGGCACACAGGGGGTTGTTGGTTCACCCCTCCACTTT. It encodes CASSPGGTQGVVGSPLHF. This chain connects TRBV7-9 to TRBJ1-6; TRBD1 agrees at 8 bases. Germline V gene lookup returns CDR1 SEHNR and CDR2 FQNEAQ (reference sequence). CDR3 size: 18 residues. Germline trimming cut 5 bases from V and 9 bases from J; bases unmatched to any gene: 18.

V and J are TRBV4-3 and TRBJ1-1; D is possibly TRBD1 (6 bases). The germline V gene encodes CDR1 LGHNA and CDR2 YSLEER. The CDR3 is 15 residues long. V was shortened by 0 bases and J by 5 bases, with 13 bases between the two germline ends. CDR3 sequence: CASSQERGIRTEAFF. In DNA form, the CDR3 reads TGCGCCAGCAGCCAAGAGAGGGGGATAAGGACTGAAGCTTTCTTT.

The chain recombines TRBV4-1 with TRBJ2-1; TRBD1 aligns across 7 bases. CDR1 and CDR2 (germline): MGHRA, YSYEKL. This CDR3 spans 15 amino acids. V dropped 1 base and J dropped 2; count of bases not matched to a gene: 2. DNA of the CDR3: TGCGCCAGCAGCCAAGGAGGGGGCACCTACAATGAGCAGTTCTTC. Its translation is CASSQGGGTYNEQFF.

CDR3 in DNA: TGTGCCAGCTCACCACCGAGGAGGACCTCGGGGACTGAAGCTTTCTTT. Its translation: CASSPPRRTSGTEAFF. This chain uses TRBV18 with TRBJ1-1, with D uncertain. Germline V gene data show CDR1 as KGHSH and CDR2 as LQKENI. V was trimmed by 0 bases and J by 5 bases, leaving 16 bases between them. This CDR3 spans 16 amino acids. The full variable domain, in which reference TRBV18 and TRBJ1-1 provide the parts outside the CDR3, is NAGVMQNPRHLVRRRGQEARLRCSPMKGHSHVYWYRQLPEEGLKFMVYLQKENIIDESGMPKERFSAEFPKEGPSILRIQQVVRGDSAAYFCASSPPRRTSGTEAFFGQGTRLTVV.

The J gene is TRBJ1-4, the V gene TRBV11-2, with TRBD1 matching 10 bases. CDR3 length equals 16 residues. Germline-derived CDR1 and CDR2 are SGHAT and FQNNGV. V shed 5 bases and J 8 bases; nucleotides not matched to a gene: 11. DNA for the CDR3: TGTGCCAGCAGCGGGATCTGGGACAGGGGCGGGGAAAAACTGTTTTTT. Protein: CASSGIWDRGGEKLFF. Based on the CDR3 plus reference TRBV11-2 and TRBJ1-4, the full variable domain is EAGVAQSPRYKIIEKRQSVAFWCNPISGHATLYWYQQILGQGPKLLIQFQNNGVVDDSQLPKDRFSAERLKGVDSTLKIQPAKLEDSAVYLCASSGIWDRGGEKLFFGSGTQLSVL.

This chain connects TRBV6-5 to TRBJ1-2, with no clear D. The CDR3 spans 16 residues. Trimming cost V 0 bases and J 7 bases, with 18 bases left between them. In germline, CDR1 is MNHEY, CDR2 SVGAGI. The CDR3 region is CASSYSALGGGIGYTF. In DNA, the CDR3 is TGTGCCAGCAGTTACTCGGCCCTCGGAGGAGGGATTGGCTACACCTTC.

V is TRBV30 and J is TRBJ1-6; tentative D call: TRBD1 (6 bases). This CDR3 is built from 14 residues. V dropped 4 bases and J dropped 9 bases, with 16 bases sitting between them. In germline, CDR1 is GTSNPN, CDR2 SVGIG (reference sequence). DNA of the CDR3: TGTGCCTGGACCCGAACAGGGAGGGGTTCACCCCTCCACTTT. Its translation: CAWTRTGRGSPLHF.

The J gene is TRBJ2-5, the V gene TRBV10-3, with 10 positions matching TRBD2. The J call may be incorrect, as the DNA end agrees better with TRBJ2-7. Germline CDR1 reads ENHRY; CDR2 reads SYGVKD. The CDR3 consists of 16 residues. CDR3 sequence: CAISELAGGLNYEQYF. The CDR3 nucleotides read TGTGCCATCAGTGAGTTAGCGGGGGGCTTGAACTACGAGCAGTACTTC.

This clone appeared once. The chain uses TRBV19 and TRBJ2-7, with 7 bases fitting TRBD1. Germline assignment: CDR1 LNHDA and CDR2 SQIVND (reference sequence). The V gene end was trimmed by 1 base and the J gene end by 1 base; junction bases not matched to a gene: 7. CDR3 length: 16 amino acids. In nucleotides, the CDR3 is TGTGCCAGTAGTATAGTCACAGGGGTCAAGTCCTACGAGCAGTACTTC. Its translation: CASSIVTGVKSYEQYF.

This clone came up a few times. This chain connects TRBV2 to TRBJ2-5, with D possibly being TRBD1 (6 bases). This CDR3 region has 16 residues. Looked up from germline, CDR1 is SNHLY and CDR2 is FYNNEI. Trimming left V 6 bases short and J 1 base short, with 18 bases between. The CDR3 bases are TGTGCCAGCAGGTCGTCGGGACAAAAGCTCCAAGAGACCCAGTACTTC. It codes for CASRSSGQKLQETQYF.

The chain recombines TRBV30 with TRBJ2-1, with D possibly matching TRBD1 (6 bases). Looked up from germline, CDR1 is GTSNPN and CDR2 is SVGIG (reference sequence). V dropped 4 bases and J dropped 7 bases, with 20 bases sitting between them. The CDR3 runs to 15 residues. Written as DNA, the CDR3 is TGTGCCTGGACCCACCTTTCTACAGGGTTGAATGAGCAGTTCTTC. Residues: CAWTHLSTGLNEQFF.